This T cell receptor (beta chain) was identified during a study of blood T cell repertoires in COVID-19. As originally analysed: By means of reference gene primer amplification, nucleated cell counts were estimated. Assay: immunoSEQ multiplex PCR; the TCRdb copy retains only in-frame clones and omits some. V, J and clone size are taken as reported in that table, and D and trimming were inferred from the DNA itself. This sample has 130,000 to 150,000 clones, with 84% found just once. This clonotype originated in a woman in her fifties or sixties who had been exposed to COVID-19. The sequenced sample was PBMCs or T cells enriched from blood (not recorded which).

As DNA, the CDR3 is TGTGCCAGCCAACGTCAGTTAAACACCGGGGAGCTGTTTTTT. Its translation is CASQRQLNTGELFF. The chain employs TRBV6-5 and TRBJ2-2; D not certain. Trimming left V 8 bases short and J 2 bases short, with 12 bases between. The CDR3 consists of 14 residues. The germline V gene encodes CDR1 MNHEY and CDR2 SVGAGI.